This T cell receptor (beta chain) was recovered during a study of cytomegalovirus exposure and HLA in healthy donors. About this clone itself: Its cognate antigen is unknown.

Whole-study results and caveats: For most subjects, TCR beta sequences were reported to predict HLA-A and HLA-B alleles with accuracy.

Primers included in the PCR were 60 Vbeta and 13 Jbeta primers. The data were produced by immunoSEQ multiplex PCR, yet TCRdb's version contains in-frame clones alone and is incomplete. The repertoire holds fewer than 200,000 clones, with over 60% as singletons. This CDR3 contains 13 residues. Trimming pared 0 bases from V and 6 bases from J, leaving 9 bases between. Germline V gene lookup returns CDR1 MNHNS and CDR2 SASEGT. Sequenced input: PBMCs. The rearrangement joins TRBV6-1 to TRBJ2-7; no definite D call. The clonotype originates from a female donor in good health and CMV-seronegative. Here the CDR3 reads CASSEAAFSEQYF. Written as DNA, the CDR3 is TGTGCCAGCAGTGAAGCGGCCTTTTCCGAGCAGTACTTC.